This paragraph covers one TCR beta chain sequence. The CDR3 extends over 11 amino acids. Germline values: CDR1 DFQATT, CDR2 SNEGSKA (reference sequence). The sample comes from a study of blood T cell repertoires in COVID-19. Study-level background: T cells, B-cell-depleted T cells, or PBMCs supplied cDNA or gDNA.

Original methodology: Reference gene primer amplification gave nucleated cell count estimates. Method: immunoSEQ multiplex PCR; TCRdb's copy keeps in-frame clones and lacks some. That table supplies the V and J calls and clone size; D and trimming were determined from the DNA. The table shows some 75,000 clones, with approximately 84% occurring only once. The specimen sequenced was peripheral blood. The clonotype originates from a man between 45 and 60 years old with COVID-19, enrolled during active disease. This sequence joins TRBV20-1 and TRBJ2-3; tentatively, D is TRBD2 (5 bases). DNA for the CDR3: TGCAGCCTAGAACGGGGAGATACGCAGTATTTT. Its translation: CSLERGDTQYF.